The rows below give T cell receptor beta chains drawn from one sample of a study of T cells and Merkel cell carcinoma outcomes. TCRdb's copy holds only in-frame clones and misses some; the assay was immunoSEQ multiplex PCR. The data contain around 14,000 clones, around 90% of them singletons. The sequencing sample was made of tumor tissue from Merkel cell carcinoma. The receptors here all came from a human donor with Merkel cell carcinoma. Each CDR3 is given with its conserved first and last residue. A D gene is named only where the DNA matches it firmly. Clone size, where shown, is once, few, many, or a class for clones that have expanded.

cdr3_aa | cdr3_nt | d_call | clone_size | j_call | v_call
CASSDETEDDYTF | TGTGCCAGCAGTGATGAGACAGAGGACGACTACACCTTC | - | - | TRBJ1-2 | TRBV2
CASRVSGGGELFF | TGTGCCAGCAGGGTGAGCGGCGGCGGGGAGCTGTTTTTT | - | - | TRBJ2-2 | TRBV2
CASSIRTGPSTEAFF | TGTGCCAGTAGTATCCGGACAGGGCCCAGCACTGAAGCTTTCTTT | TRBD1 | - | TRBJ1-1 | TRBV19
CASSSQTGIGSPLHF | TGTGCCAGCAGCTCCCAGACAGGGATTGGTTCACCCCTCCACTTT | TRBD1 | - | TRBJ1-6 | TRBV5-4
CASSVDVGFGSPYGYTF | TGTGCCAGCAGCGTAGACGTCGGGTTCGGATCCCCCTATGGCTACACCTTC | - | - | TRBJ1-2 | TRBV9
CAWNLTGYYEQYF | TGTGCCTGGAATCTTACAGGATACTACGAGCAGTACTTC | - | - | TRBJ2-7 | TRBV30
CASSYSGPVVEQFF | TGTGCCAGCAGTTACTCCGGCCCGGTGGTTGAGCAGTTCTTC | - | once | TRBJ2-1 | TRBV6-5
CASCGGGSYNEQFF | TGTGCCAGTTGTGGGGGGGGCTCCTACAATGAGCAGTTCTTC | TRBD2 | - | TRBJ2-1 | TRBV25-1
CASSPTAEGNTIYF | TGTGCCAGCTCACCAACAGCGGAGGGAAACACCATATATTTT | - | - | TRBJ1-3 | TRBV18
CASSPQSGANVLTF | TGTGCCAGCTCACCACAGTCTGGGGCCAACGTCCTGACTTTC | - | - | TRBJ2-6 | TRBV18
CSVLLGTLQETQYF | TGCAGCGTTCTCTTGGGGACACTACAAGAGACCCAGTACTTC | - | - | TRBJ2-5 | TRBV29-1
CASSLMGGSTDTQYF | TGTGCCAGCAGCTTAATGGGAGGCAGCACAGATACGCAGTATTTT | - | - | TRBJ2-3 | TRBV7-9
CASSSPARSNTEAFF | TGTGCCAGCAGCTCTCCGGCCCGCTCGAACACTGAAGCTTTCTTT | - | - | TRBJ1-1 | TRBV5-4
CASSLGTGGAGGELFF | TGCGCCAGCAGCTTGGGGACAGGGGGCGCAGGCGGGGAGCTGTTTTTT | TRBD1 | - | TRBJ2-2 | TRBV5-1
CASSQEERGTTSYEQYF | TGCGCCAGCAGCCAAGAGGAAAGGGGGACAACATCCTACGAGCAGTACTTC | - | - | TRBJ2-7 | TRBV4-3
CASSQWTGRTEAFF | TGTGCCAGCAGCCAATGGACAGGGAGGACTGAAGCTTTCTTT | TRBD1 | once | TRBJ1-1 | TRBV14
CASSPTATAPYGYTF | TGTGCCAGCTCACCAACGGCAACAGCACCCTATGGCTACACCTTC | - | - | TRBJ1-2 | TRBV18
CASRPGTLFSTEAFF | TGTGCCAGCAGACCCGGGACCCTCTTCAGCACTGAAGCTTTCTTT | - | - | TRBJ1-1 | TRBV6-6
CASSLAGTGNTIYF | TGCGCTAGCAGCCTCGCAGGGACTGGAAACACCATATATTTT | - | - | TRBJ1-3 | TRBV4-3